Listed here are 9 T cell receptor beta chains from one sample, sequenced in a study of T cell repertoires in cytomegalovirus infection. These receptors' targets are unknown. TCRdb redid the calling of the reads with MiXCR, one entry per CDR3 protein. The table records fewer than 130,000 distinct CDR3 sequences, roughly 39% of them present only once. The sequences come from CD8+ T cells from cultured PBMCs, collected from culture after CMV antigen stimulation. Source of these receptors: a human donor in good health (CMV status not recorded). Some clones in this sample may be carry-over from other donors' samples.

This chain links TRBV6-5 with TRBJ2-3; D remains unclear. Germline CDR1 reads MNHEY; CDR2 reads SVGAGI. The CDR3 sequence is 14 residues long. V lost 2 bases and J 8 bases, leaving 14 bases between the germline ends. The CDR3 loop reads CASSYMEPAGTQYF. The CDR3 DNA sequence: TGTGCCAGCAGTTACATGGAGCCAGCCGGTACGCAGTATTTT.

V gene TRBV7-2 combines with J gene TRBJ2-5; tentative D call: TRBD2 (7 bases). Germline lookup yields CDR1 SGHTA and CDR2 FQGNSA. CDR3 size: 13 residues. V was shortened by 7 bases and J by 5 bases, with 14 bases between the two germline ends. The CDR3 DNA sequence: TGTGCCAGCAACCGGGGGGCCGAGGAGACCCAGTACTTC. As protein: CASNRGAEETQYF.

The V and J genes are TRBV12-3 or TRBV12-4 and TRBJ2-1, with D possibly being TRBD2 (7 bases). This CDR3 comprises 16 residues. Between the trimmed V and J ends, which lost 2 bases and 7 bases, there was a span of 18 bases. The CDR3 DNA reads as TGTGCCAGCAGTTTAATCATGGGGGGGCCTGAAAATGAGCAGTTCTTC. Encoded protein: CASSLIMGGPENEQFF.

This clonotype was recorded many times. The chain employs TRBV7-2 and TRBJ1-1, with D perhaps matching TRBD1 (6 bases). This CDR3 contains 15 residues. Trimming took off 1 base at V and 0 bases at J, with 9 bases between the two ends. Per the germline V gene, CDR1 is SGHTA and CDR2 is FQGNSA. CDR3 sequence (DNA): TGTGCCAGCAGCTTAGAAGGGGGAATGAACACTGAAGCTTTCTTT. Translating gives CASSLEGGMNTEAFF.

The rearrangement links TRBV30 to TRBJ2-1; D perhaps matches TRBD2 (5 bases). Trimming pared 3 bases from V and 4 bases from J, leaving 10 bases between. CDR3 length: 13 residues. Germline V gene lookup returns CDR1 GTSNPN and CDR2 SVGIG (reference sequence). CDR3 loop: CAWSRDKYNEQFF. The DNA for the CDR3 is TGTGCCTGGAGCCGGGATAAGTACAATGAGCAGTTCTTC.

The chain links TRBV7-8 to TRBJ1-1; D is uncertain. V was clipped by 1 base and J by 4 bases, with 10 bases between them. The germline V gene has CDR1 SGHVS and CDR2 FQNEAQ. The length of the CDR3 is 14 residues. CDR3 amino acids: CASSLVRASTEAFF. The DNA of the CDR3 is TGTGCCAGCAGCTTAGTCCGGGCGAGCACTGAAGCTTTCTTT.

This clonotype was seen at least ten times. The genes are TRBV12-3 or TRBV12-4 and TRBJ2-7; D might be TRBD1 (6 bases). Trimming removed 6 bases at V and 3 bases at J, with 9 bases between. The CDR3 is 12 amino acids. In nucleotides, the CDR3 is TGTGCCAGCAGCCGGGACAACTACGAGCAGTACTTC. As protein: CASSRDNYEQYF.

This rearrangement joins TRBV7-2 to TRBJ1-6; TRBD1 is a possible D gene (6 bases). Trimming shortened V by 5 bases and J by 8 bases, and 16 bases separated the two germline ends. CDR1 is SGHTA, CDR2 FQGNSA, per germline. The CDR3 runs 15 residues. The CDR3 nucleotides read TGTGCCAGCAGCCCTCGGACAGAGATTGATTCACCCCTCCACTTT. Translation: CASSPRTEIDSPLHF.

The V call is TRBV24-1, the J call TRBJ1-2; D is undetermined. Trimming pared 1 base from V and 8 bases from J, leaving 10 bases between. The CDR3 is made up of 13 amino acids. Germline assignment: CDR1 KGHDR and CDR2 SFDVKD. CDR3 sequence reads: CATSDFGERGYTF. The CDR3 bases are TGTGCCACCAGTGATTTCGGGGAGAGGGGCTACACCTTC.